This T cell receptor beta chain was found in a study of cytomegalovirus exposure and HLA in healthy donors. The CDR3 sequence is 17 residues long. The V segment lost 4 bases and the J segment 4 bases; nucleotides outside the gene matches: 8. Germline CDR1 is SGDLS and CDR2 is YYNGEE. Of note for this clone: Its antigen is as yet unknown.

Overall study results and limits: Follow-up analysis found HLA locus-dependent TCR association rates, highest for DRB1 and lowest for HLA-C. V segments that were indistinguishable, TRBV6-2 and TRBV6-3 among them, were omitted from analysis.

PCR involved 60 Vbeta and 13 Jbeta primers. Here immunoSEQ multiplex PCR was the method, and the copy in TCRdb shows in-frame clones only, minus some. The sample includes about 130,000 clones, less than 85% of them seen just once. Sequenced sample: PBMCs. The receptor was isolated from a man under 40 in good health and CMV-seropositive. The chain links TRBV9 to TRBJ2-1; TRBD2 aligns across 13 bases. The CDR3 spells CASSIGTSGNYYNEQFF. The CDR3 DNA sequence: TGTGCCAGCAGCATCGGGACTAGCGGGAATTATTACAATGAGCAGTTCTTC.